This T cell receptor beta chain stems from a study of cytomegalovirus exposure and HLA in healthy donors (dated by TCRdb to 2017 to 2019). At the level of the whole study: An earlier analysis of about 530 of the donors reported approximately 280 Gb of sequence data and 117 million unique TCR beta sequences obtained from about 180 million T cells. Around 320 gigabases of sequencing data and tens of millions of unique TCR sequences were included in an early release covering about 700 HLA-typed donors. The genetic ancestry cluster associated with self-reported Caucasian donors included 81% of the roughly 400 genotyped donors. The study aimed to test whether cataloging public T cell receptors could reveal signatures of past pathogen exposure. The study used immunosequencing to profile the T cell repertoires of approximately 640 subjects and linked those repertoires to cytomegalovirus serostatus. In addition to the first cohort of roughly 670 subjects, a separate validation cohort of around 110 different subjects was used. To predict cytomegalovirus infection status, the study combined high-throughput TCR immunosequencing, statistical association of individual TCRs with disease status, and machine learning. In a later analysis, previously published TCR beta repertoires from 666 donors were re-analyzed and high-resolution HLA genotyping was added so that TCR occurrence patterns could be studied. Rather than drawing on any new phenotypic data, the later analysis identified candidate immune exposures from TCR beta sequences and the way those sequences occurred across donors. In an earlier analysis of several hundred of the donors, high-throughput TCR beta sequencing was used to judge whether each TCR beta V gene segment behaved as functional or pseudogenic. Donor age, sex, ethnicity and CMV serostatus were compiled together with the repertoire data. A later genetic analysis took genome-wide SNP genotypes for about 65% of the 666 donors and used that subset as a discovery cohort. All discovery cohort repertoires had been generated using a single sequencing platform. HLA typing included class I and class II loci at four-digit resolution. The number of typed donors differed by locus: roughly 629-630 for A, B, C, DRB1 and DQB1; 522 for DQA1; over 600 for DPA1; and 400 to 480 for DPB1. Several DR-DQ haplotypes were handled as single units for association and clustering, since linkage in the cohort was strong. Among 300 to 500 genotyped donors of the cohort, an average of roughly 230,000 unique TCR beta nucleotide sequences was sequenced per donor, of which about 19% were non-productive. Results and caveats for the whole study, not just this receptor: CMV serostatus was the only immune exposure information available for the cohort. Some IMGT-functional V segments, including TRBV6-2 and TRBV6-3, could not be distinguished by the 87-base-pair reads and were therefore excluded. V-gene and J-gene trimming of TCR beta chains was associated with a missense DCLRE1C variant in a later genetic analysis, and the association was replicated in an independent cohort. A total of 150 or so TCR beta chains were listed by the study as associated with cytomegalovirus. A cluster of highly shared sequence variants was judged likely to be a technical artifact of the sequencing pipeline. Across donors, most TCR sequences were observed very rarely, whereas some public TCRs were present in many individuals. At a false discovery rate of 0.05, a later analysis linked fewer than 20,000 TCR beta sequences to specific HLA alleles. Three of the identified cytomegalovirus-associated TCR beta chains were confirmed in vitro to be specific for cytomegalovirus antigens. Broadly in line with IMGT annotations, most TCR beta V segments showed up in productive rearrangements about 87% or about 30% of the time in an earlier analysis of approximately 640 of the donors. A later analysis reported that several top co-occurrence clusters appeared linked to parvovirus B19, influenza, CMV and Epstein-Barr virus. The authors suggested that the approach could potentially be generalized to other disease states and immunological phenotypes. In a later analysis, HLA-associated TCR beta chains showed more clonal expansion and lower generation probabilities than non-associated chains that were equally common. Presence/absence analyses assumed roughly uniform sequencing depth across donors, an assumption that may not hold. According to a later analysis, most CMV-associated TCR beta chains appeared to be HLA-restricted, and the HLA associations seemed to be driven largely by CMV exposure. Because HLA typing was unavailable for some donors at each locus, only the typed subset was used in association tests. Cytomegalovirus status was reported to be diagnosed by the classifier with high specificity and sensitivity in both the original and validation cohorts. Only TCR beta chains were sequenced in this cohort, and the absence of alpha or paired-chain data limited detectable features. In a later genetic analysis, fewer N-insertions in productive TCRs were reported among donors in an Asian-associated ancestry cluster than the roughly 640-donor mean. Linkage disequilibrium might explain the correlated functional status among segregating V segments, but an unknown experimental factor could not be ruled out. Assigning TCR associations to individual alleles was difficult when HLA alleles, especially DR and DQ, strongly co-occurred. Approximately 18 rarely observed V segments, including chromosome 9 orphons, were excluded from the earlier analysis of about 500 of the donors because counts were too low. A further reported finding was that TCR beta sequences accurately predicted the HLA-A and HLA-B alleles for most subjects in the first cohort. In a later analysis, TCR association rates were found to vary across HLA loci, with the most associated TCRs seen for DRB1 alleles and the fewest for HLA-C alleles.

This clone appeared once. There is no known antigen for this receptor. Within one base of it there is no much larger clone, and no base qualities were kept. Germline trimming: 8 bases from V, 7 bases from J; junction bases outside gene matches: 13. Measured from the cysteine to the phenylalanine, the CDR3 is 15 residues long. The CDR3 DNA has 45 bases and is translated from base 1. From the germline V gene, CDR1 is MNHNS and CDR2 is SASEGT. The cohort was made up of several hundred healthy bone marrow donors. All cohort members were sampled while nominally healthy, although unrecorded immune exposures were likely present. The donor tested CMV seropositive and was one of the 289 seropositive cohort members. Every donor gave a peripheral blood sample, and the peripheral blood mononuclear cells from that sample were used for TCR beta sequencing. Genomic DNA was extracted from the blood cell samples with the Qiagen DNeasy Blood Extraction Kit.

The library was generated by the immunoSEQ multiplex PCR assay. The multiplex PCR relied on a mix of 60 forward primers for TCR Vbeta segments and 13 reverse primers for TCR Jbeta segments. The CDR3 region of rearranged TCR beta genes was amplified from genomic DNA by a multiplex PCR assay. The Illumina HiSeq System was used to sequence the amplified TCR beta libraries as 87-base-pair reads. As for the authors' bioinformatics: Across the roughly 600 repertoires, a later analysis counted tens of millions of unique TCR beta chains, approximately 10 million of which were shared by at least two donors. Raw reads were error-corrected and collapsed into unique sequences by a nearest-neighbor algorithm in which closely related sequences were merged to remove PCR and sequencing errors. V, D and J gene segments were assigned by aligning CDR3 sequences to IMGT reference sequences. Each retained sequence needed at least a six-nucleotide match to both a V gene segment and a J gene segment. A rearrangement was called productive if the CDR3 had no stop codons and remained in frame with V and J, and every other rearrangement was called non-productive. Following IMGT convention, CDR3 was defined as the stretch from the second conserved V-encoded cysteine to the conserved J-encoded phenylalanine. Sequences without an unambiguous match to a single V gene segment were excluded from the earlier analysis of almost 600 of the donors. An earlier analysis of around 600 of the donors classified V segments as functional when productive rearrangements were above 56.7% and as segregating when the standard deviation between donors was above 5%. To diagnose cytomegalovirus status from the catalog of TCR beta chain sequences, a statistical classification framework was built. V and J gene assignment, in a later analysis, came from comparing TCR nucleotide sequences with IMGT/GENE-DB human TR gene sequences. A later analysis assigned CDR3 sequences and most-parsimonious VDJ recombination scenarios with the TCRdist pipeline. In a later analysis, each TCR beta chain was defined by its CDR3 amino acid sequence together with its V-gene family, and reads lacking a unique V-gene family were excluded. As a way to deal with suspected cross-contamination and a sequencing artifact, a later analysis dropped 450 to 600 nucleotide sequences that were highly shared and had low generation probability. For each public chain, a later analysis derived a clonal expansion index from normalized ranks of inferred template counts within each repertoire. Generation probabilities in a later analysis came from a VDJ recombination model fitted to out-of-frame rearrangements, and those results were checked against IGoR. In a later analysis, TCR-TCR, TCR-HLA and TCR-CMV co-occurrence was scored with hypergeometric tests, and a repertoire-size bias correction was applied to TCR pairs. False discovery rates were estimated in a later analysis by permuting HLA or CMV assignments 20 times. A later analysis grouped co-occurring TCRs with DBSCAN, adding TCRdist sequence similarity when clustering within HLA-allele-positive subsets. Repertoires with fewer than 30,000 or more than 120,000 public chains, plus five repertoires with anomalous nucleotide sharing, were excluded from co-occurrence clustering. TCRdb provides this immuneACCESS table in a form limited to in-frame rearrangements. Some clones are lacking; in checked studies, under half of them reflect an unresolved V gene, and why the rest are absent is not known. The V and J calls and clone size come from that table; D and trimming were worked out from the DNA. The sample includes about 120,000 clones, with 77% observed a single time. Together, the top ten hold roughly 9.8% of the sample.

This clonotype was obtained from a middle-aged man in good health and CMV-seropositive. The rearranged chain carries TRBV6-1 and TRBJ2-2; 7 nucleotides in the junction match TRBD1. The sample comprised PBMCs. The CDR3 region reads CASAPRDRKGGELFF. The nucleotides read TGTGCCAGCGCCCCCAGGGACAGAAAGGGCGGGGAGCTGTTTTTT.